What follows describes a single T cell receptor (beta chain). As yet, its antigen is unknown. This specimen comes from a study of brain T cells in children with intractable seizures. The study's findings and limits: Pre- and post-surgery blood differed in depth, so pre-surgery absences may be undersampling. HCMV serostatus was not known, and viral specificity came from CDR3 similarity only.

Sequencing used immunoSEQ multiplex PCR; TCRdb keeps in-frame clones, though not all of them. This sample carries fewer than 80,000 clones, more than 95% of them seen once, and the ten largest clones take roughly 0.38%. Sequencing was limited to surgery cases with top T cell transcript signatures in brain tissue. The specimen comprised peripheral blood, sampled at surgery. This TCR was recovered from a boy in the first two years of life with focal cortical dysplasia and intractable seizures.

The CDR3 reads CATSSEVSDTQYF. The CDR3 coding sequence is TGTGCCACCAGTTCAGAAGTCTCAGATACGCAGTATTTT. This chain connects TRBV24-1 to TRBJ2-3; D is unclear. Germline V gene data show CDR1 as KGHDR and CDR2 as SFDVKD. V lost 6 bases and J lost 4, with 10 bases in between. CDR3 length: 13 amino acids.